This TCR beta chain emerged from a study of T cells in tuberculosis. A remark on this clone: Its antigen is still unknown.

CDR3 length: 12 amino acids. V gave up 4 bases and J gave up 1 base, with 4 bases separating them. Germline CDR1 and CDR2: MNHNY and SVGAGI (reference sequence). Study-wide findings and caveats: Active tuberculosis patients had shorter CDR3-alpha; the beta difference was nonsignificant.

Time point in this sample: new active TB diagnosis, blood taken before or within 7 days of starting treatment. Clones were sequenced by immunoSEQ multiplex PCR, and TCRdb holds only the in-frame ones, with some missing. The table lists approximately 35,000 clones, 92% of them singletons. This chain uses TRBV6-6 with TRBJ2-5; D remains unclear. The sample consisted of PBMCs, taken at tuberculosis diagnosis. This TCR was recovered from an adult with tuberculosis. Some clones in this sample may be carry-over from other donors' samples. CDR3: CASSFGQETQYF. The CDR3 DNA reads TGTGCCAGCAGTTTCGGCCAAGAGACCCAGTACTTC.